A selection of T cell receptor beta chains follows, all from one sample in a study of control samples from healthy donors and cancer patients. Using immunoSEQ multiplex PCR, the repertoire was profiled, and TCRdb retains in-frame clones only, with some absent. The sample lists about 34,000 clones, roughly 92% occurring once. The sample comprised PBMCs. These receptors were obtained from a middle-aged man with colorectal cancer. Both conserved end residues are part of each CDR3. Fields, in order: V gene, D gene, clone size, J gene, CDR3 protein, CDR3 DNA. A D gene is named only where the DNA matches it firmly. Rows give clone size only sometimes, using once, few, many, or a class for an expanded clone.

V gene: TRBV2
D gene: TRBD1
clone size: .
J gene: TRBJ1-5
CDR3 protein: CASRADPTGSQPQHF
CDR3 DNA: TGTGCCAGCAGAGCCGACCCGACAGGGTCGCAGCCCCAGCATTTT

V gene: TRBV6-5
D gene: .
clone size: .
J gene: TRBJ1-2
CDR3 protein: CASRVGAQGYTF
CDR3 DNA: TGTGCCAGCAGGGTTGGGGCGCAGGGCTACACCTTC

V gene: TRBV7-2
D gene: .
clone size: .
J gene: TRBJ2-2
CDR3 protein: CASSLGGARVELFF
CDR3 DNA: TGTGCCAGCAGCTTAGGGGGTGCCCGTGTGGAGCTGTTTTTT

V gene: TRBV6-2/TRBV6-3
D gene: TRBD1
clone size: .
J gene: TRBJ1-5
CDR3 protein: CASSTDRLVVQSQPQHF
CDR3 DNA: TGTGCCAGCAGTACGGACAGGCTAGTGGTCCAGAGTCAGCCCCAGCATTTT

V gene: TRBV6-5
D gene: .
clone size: once
J gene: TRBJ1-2
CDR3 protein: CASSRATGAYGYTF
CDR3 DNA: TGTGCCAGCAGCCGCGCTACGGGGGCCTATGGCTACACCTTC

V gene: TRBV5-1
D gene: TRBD2
clone size: .
J gene: TRBJ2-3
CDR3 protein: CASSTAGGFTDTQYF
CDR3 DNA: TGCGCCAGCAGTACTGCGGGGGGGTTCACAGATACGCAGTATTTT

V gene: TRBV7-2
D gene: .
clone size: .
J gene: TRBJ1-2
CDR3 protein: CASSLGGRETNYGYTF
CDR3 DNA: TGTGCCAGCAGCTTAGGGGGCAGAGAAACTAACTATGGCTACACCTTC

V gene: TRBV7-9
D gene: TRBD2
clone size: .
J gene: TRBJ2-3
CDR3 protein: CASSRGRGGTSGASDTQYF
CDR3 DNA: TGTGCCAGCAGCCGGGGACGAGGAGGGACTAGCGGGGCATCAGATACGCAGTATTTT

V gene: TRBV4-1
D gene: TRBD1
clone size: .
J gene: TRBJ1-1
CDR3 protein: CASSHPIHRGTEAFF
CDR3 DNA: TGCGCCAGCAGCCACCCGATCCACAGGGGTACTGAAGCTTTCTTT

V gene: TRBV7-2
D gene: .
clone size: .
J gene: TRBJ1-1
CDR3 protein: CASSPPKGYTEAFF
CDR3 DNA: TGTGCCAGCAGCCCCCCGAAGGGGTACACTGAAGCTTTCTTT

V gene: TRBV9
D gene: .
clone size: .
J gene: TRBJ2-5
CDR3 protein: CASSVGGRSQETQYF
CDR3 DNA: TGTGCCAGCAGCGTAGGGGGCCGTAGCCAAGAGACCCAGTACTTC

V gene: TRBV15
D gene: .
clone size: once
J gene: TRBJ1-2
CDR3 protein: CATSRDRTNYGYTF
CDR3 DNA: TGTGCCACCAGCAGAGATCGGACTAACTATGGCTACACCTTC

V gene: TRBV19
D gene: .
clone size: .
J gene: TRBJ1-1
CDR3 protein: CASSSRSGVRNTEAFF
CDR3 DNA: TGTGCCAGTAGCTCCCGATCAGGGGTCAGGAACACTGAAGCTTTCTTT

V gene: TRBV6-5
D gene: .
clone size: .
J gene: TRBJ1-5
CDR3 protein: CASSYSFEGPQHF
CDR3 DNA: TGTGCCAGCAGTTACTCTTTCGAGGGGCCCCAGCATTTT

V gene: TRBV5-1
D gene: .
clone size: .
J gene: TRBJ1-1
CDR3 protein: CASSLYRVAGTEAFF
CDR3 DNA: TGCGCCAGCAGCTTGTATCGAGTGGCAGGCACTGAAGCTTTCTTT

V gene: TRBV15
D gene: .
clone size: .
J gene: TRBJ2-3
CDR3 protein: CATSRRTQVTDTQYF
CDR3 DNA: TGTGCCACCAGCAGGCGGACTCAAGTCACAGATACGCAGTATTTT

V gene: TRBV24-1
D gene: .
clone size: .
J gene: TRBJ1-4
CDR3 protein: CATSDLRLSVLEKLFF
CDR3 DNA: TGTGCCACCAGTGATTTGAGATTGTCGGTTCTTGAAAAACTGTTTTTT

V gene: TRBV18
D gene: .
clone size: .
J gene: TRBJ1-1
CDR3 protein: CASSPATAVNTEAFF
CDR3 DNA: TGTGCCAGCTCACCGGCCACCGCGGTTAACACTGAAGCTTTCTTT

V gene: TRBV19
D gene: TRBD1
clone size: .
J gene: TRBJ1-5
CDR3 protein: CASSIGAQGKQPQHF
CDR3 DNA: TGTGCCAGTAGTATAGGGGCACAGGGGAAACAGCCCCAGCATTTT

V gene: TRBV29-1
D gene: TRBD1
clone size: once
J gene: TRBJ2-7
CDR3 protein: CSVGDRGYEQYF
CDR3 DNA: TGCAGCGTTGGGGACAGGGGCTACGAGCAGTACTTC

V gene: TRBV5-4
D gene: .
clone size: .
J gene: TRBJ2-1
CDR3 protein: CASSLRAGTYNEQFF
CDR3 DNA: TGTGCCAGCAGCTTGCGGGCGGGGACGTACAATGAGCAGTTCTTC

V gene: TRBV12-5
D gene: .
clone size: once
J gene: TRBJ1-1
CDR3 protein: CASGLGGYTEAFF
CDR3 DNA: TGTGCTAGTGGTTTGGGTGGGTACACTGAAGCTTTCTTT

V gene: TRBV5-1
D gene: .
clone size: once
J gene: TRBJ1-2
CDR3 protein: CASSSQGDRTGYTF
CDR3 DNA: TGCGCCAGCAGCTCACAGGGCGATCGGACTGGCTACACCTTC

V gene: TRBV3-1/TRBV3-2
D gene: .
clone size: .
J gene: TRBJ1-4
CDR3 protein: CASSPREANEKLFF
CDR3 DNA: TGTGCCAGCAGCCCGCGGGAGGCTAATGAAAAACTGTTTTTT

V gene: TRBV4-1
D gene: .
clone size: .
J gene: TRBJ2-7
CDR3 protein: CASSQVPVDVEQYF
CDR3 DNA: TGCGCCAGCAGCCAAGTGCCCGTCGATGTGGAGCAGTACTTC

V gene: TRBV30
D gene: .
clone size: .
J gene: TRBJ1-6
CDR3 protein: CAWRPRDLTSSPLHF
CDR3 DNA: TGTGCCTGGAGACCCCGGGACTTGACAAGTTCACCCCTCCACTTT

V gene: TRBV7-9
D gene: .
clone size: .
J gene: TRBJ2-5
CDR3 protein: CASSLAGGGETQYF
CDR3 DNA: TGTGCCAGCAGCTTAGCCGGAGGGGGGGAGACCCAGTACTTC

V gene: TRBV3-1/TRBV3-2
D gene: .
clone size: .
J gene: TRBJ2-2
CDR3 protein: CASSQDRVRGELFF
CDR3 DNA: TGTGCCAGCAGCCAAGATAGGGTCAGGGGGGAGCTGTTTTTT

V gene: TRBV7-3
D gene: .
clone size: .
J gene: TRBJ1-4
CDR3 protein: CASSLRLNEKLFF
CDR3 DNA: TGTGCCAGCAGCTTAAGGCTGAATGAAAAACTGTTTTTT

V gene: TRBV2
D gene: .
clone size: few
J gene: TRBJ2-7
CDR3 protein: CASNLQGRGSHEQYF
CDR3 DNA: TGTGCCAGCAATCTCCAGGGGCGCGGATCCCACGAGCAGTACTTC

V gene: TRBV7-2
D gene: TRBD1
clone size: .
J gene: TRBJ1-2
CDR3 protein: CASSTRTGGGNYGYTF
CDR3 DNA: TGTGCCAGCAGCACGCGGACAGGGGGCGGGAACTATGGCTACACCTTC

V gene: TRBV12-3/TRBV12-4
D gene: .
clone size: .
J gene: TRBJ1-6
CDR3 protein: CASGQGTNSPLHF
CDR3 DNA: TGTGCCAGCGGCCAGGGCACCAATTCACCCCTCCACTTT